This TCR beta chain was identified in a study of shared clonotypes between healthy human individuals. For the study at large: The cohort had a couple of women and three men, ages 18 to 49.

Notes on this clone: The antigen is unknown.

TCRdb's table, derived via immunoSEQ multiplex PCR, lists solely in-frame clones and lacks some. The sample includes roughly 490,000 clones, less than 80% of them seen just once. Donors were Caucasian adults residing in Nashville, Tennessee, USA. Unsorted material relied on roughly 100 million PBMCs as the source of genomic DNA. Germline V gene lookup returns CDR1 SGHTA and CDR2 FQGTGA. The CDR3 is 15 residues long. Trimming left V 5 bases short and J 2 bases short, with 15 bases between. General study points: Only blood was sampled, and tissue TCR repertoires likely differ from blood ones.

Input material: PBMCs. This rearrangement joins TRBV7-3 to TRBJ2-5, with D perhaps assigned TRBD1 or TRBD2 (5 bases each). The receptor's source is a woman aged 40 to 50 in good health. Some clones in this sample may be carry-over from other donors' samples. This CDR3 is CASSPGPGPQETQYF. The CDR3, as DNA: TGTGCCAGCAGCCCGGGACCAGGGCCTCAAGAGACCCAGTACTTC.